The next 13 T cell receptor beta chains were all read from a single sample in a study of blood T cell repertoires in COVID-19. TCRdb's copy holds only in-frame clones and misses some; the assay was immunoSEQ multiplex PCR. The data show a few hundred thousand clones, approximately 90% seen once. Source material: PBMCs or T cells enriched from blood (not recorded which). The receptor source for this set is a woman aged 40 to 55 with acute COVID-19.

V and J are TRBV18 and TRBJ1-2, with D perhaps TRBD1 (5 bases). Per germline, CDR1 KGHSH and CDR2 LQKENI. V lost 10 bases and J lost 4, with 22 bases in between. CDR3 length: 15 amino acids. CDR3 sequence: CATRAGGNLGYGYTF. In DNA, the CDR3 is TGTGCCACCAGAGCCGGGGGAAATTTGGGCTATGGCTACACCTTC.

The CDR3 region is CASSLGVTGDYGYTF. The DNA for the CDR3 is TGTGCCAGCAGCTTAGGGGTGACAGGGGACTATGGCTACACCTTC. The V call is TRBV7-9, the J call TRBJ1-2; the match to TRBD1 covers 8 bases. J lost 3 bases, V lost 1 base, and 4 bases had no gene match. Germline values: CDR1 SEHNR, CDR2 FQNEAQ (reference sequence). This CDR3 has 15 amino acids.

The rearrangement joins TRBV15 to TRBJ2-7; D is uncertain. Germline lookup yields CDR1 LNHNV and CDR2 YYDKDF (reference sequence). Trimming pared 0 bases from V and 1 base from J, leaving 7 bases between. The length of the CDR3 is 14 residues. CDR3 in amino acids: CATSRDKTSYEQYF. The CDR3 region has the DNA TGTGCCACCAGCAGAGACAAGACTTCCTACGAGCAGTACTTC. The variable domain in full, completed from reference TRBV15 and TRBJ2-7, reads DAMVIQNPRYQVTQFGKPVTLSCSQTLNHNVMYWYQQKSSQAPKLLFHYYDKDFNNEADTPDNFQSRRPNTSFCFLDIRSPGLGDTAMYLCATSRDKTSYEQYFGPGTRLTVT.

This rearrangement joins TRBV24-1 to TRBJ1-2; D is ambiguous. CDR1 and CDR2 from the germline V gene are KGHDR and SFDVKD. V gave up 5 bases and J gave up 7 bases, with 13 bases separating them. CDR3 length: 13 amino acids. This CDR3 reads CATSAGFAVGYTF. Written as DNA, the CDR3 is TGTGCCACCAGTGCGGGGTTCGCGGTTGGCTACACCTTC.

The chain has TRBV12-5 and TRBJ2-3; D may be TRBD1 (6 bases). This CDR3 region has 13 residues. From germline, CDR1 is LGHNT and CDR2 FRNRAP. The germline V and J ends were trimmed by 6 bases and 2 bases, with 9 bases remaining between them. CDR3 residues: CASGTGPTDTQYF. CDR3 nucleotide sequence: TGTGCTAGTGGGACAGGCCCCACAGATACGCAGTATTTT.

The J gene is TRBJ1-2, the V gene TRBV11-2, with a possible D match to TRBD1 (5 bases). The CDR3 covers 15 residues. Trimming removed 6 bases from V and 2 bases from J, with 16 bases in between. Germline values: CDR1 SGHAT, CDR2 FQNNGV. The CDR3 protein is CASRSTQKGNYGYTF. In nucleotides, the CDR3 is TGTGCCAGCAGGAGCACCCAGAAGGGGAACTATGGCTACACCTTC.

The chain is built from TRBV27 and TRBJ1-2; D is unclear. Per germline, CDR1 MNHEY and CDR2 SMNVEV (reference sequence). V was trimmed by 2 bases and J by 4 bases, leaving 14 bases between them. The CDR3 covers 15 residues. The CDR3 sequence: CASSLGHANRYGYTF. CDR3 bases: TGTGCCAGCAGTTTAGGTCATGCGAACCGCTATGGCTACACCTTC.

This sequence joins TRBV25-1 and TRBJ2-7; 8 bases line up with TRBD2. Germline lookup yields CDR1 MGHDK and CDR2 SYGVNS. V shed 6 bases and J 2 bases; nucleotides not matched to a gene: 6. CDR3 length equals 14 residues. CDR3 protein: CASSPAGGPYEQYV. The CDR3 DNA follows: TGTGCCAGCAGCCCCGCGGGAGGTCCCTACGAGCAGTACGTC.

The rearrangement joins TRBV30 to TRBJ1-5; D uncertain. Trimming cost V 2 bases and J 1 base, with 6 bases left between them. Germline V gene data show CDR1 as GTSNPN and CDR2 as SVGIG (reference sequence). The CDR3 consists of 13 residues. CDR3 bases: TGTGCCTGGAGTTACAACAGCAATCAGCCCCAGCATTTT. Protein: CAWSYNSNQPQHF.

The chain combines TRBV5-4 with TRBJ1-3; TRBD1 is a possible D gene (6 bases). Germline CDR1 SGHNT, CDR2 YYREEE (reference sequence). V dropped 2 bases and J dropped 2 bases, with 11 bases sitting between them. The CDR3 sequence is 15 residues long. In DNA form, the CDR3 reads TGTGCCAGCAGCTTCGGGGGGGCTACTGGAAACACCATATATTTT. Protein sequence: CASSFGGATGNTIYF.

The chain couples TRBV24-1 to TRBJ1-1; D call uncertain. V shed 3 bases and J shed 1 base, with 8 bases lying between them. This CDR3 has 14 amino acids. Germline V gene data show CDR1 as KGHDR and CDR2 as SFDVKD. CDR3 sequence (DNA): TGTGCCACCAGTGATGCCTCGGGGAACACTGAAGCTTTCTTT. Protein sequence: CATSDASGNTEAFF.

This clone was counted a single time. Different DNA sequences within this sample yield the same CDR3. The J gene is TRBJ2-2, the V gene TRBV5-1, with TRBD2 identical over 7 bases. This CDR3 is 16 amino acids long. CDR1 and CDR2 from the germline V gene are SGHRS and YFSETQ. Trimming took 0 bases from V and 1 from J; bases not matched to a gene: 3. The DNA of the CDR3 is TGCGCCAGCAGCTTGGCCCCTAGCGGGAACACCGGGGAGCTGTTTTTT. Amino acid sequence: CASSLAPSGNTGELFF.

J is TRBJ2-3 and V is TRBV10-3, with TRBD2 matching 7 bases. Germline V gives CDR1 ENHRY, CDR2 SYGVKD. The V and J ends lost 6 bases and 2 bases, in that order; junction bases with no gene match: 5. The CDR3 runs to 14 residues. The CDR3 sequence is CAIRSGIHTDTQYF. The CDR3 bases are TGTGCCATCAGAAGCGGGATTCACACAGATACGCAGTATTTT.